Below, 30 T cell receptor beta chains from the same sample are listed, as sequenced in a study of T cell responses to AZD1222 COVID-19 vaccine. The table came from immunoSEQ multiplex PCR; TCRdb's copy has only in-frame clones and leaves some out. Of some 200,000 clones in the sample, over 80% are singletons; the top ten hold about 6.1%. Specimen: peripheral blood, collected on day 0 of AZD1222 vaccination. The receptor set was obtained from an adult in good health.

CDR3 region: CASRYEGNTGELFF. In DNA form, the CDR3 reads TGCGCCAGCAGGTACGAAGGGAACACCGGGGAGCTGTTTTTT. The V gene is TRBV5-1, the J gene TRBJ2-2; no reliable D call. V lost 5 bases to trimming and J lost 1 base, with 9 bases between them. This CDR3 is 14 amino acids long. Looked up from germline, CDR1 is SGHRS and CDR2 is YFSETQ.

This chain connects TRBV27 to TRBJ1-5, with 8 bases that match TRBD1. From germline, CDR1 is MNHEY and CDR2 SMNVEV (reference sequence). This CDR3 region has 18 residues. V gave up 7 bases and J gave up 5 bases; unmatched junction bases: 19. The CDR3 DNA reads TGTGCCAGCAATCGAAGCACAGGGGGTGTCCTGGATTATCAGCCCCAGCATTTT. It encodes CASNRSTGGVLDYQPQHF.

The sample holds a few counts of this clone. The CDR3 DNA sequence: TGTGCTTCCCTCGAAGGTAGAGCCAAAAACATTCAGTACTTC. Its protein product is CASLEGRAKNIQYF. The rearrangement joins TRBV28 to TRBJ2-4; D uncertain. Germline-derived CDR1 and CDR2 are MDHEN and SYDVKM. The CDR3 is 14 residues long.

The genes are TRBV6-5 and TRBJ2-7, with TRBD1 identical over 11 bases. The CDR3 length is 16 residues. The germline CDR1 and CDR2 sequences are MNHEY and SVGAGI. Trimming cost V 2 bases and J 2 bases; bases outside gene matches: 5. The CDR3 is CASSYTWTGGTYEQYF. The CDR3 DNA is TGTGCCAGCAGTTACACGTGGACAGGGGGCACCTACGAGCAGTACTTC.

This chain joins TRBV7-2 and TRBJ1-5; the D is unclear. V lost 5 bases to trimming and J lost 4 bases, with 9 bases between them. Germline-derived CDR1 and CDR2 are SGHTA and FQGNSA. The CDR3 contains 13 residues. The CDR3 coding sequence is TGTGCCAGCAGCCAGGCGAGAAATCAGCCCCAGCATTTT. Its translation is CASSQARNQPQHF.

V gene TRBV29-1 combines with J gene TRBJ2-5; D is unclear. The CDR3 spans 11 residues. Trimming shortened V by 4 bases and J by 4 bases, and 7 bases separated the two germline ends. CDR1 is SQVTM and CDR2 is ANQGSEA in the germline V gene. The CDR3, as DNA: TGCAGCGTTGTAGCCCCAGAGACCCAGTACTTC. It is translated as CSVVAPETQYF.

This clone was seen only once. The rearrangement joins TRBV7-9 to TRBJ2-3, with D uncertain. Trimming pared 1 base from V and 6 bases from J, leaving 11 bases between. The CDR3 contains 14 residues. Germline assignment: CDR1 SEHNR and CDR2 FQNEAQ (reference sequence). CDR3: CASSLEPPPDTQYF. The CDR3 nucleotides are TGTGCCAGCAGCTTAGAACCGCCCCCCGATACGCAGTATTTT. The whole variable domain, remainder taken from reference TRBV7-9 and TRBJ2-3, is DTGVSQNPRHKITKRGQNVTFRCDPISEHNRLYWYRQTLGQGPEFLTYFQNEAQLEKSRLLSDRFSAERPKGSFSTLEIQRTEQGDSAMYLCASSLEPPPDTQYFGPGTRLTVL.

The CDR3 nucleotides read TGTGCCAGCAGCCAAGATGCTTACGAGCAGTACTTC. It codes for CASSQDAYEQYF. V gene TRBV4-2 combines with J gene TRBJ2-7; D is uncertain. This CDR3 has 12 amino acids. The germline CDR1 and CDR2 sequences are LGHNA and YNFKEQ. The V gene lost 0 bases and the J gene lost 4 bases, with 4 bases spanning the gap.

The rearrangement joins TRBV28 to TRBJ1-5; TRBD1 matches 10 bases. CDR1 and CDR2 from the germline V gene are MDHEN and SYDVKM. CDR3 length: 16 amino acids. Losses at the gene ends were 6 bases for V and 4 bases for J; bases not matched to a gene: 9. The CDR3 nucleotides are TGTGCCAGCAGGGGGGGGGACAGGGGCTTTAATCAGCCCCAGCATTTT. It yields the protein CASRGGDRGFNQPQHF.

The chain links TRBV9 to TRBJ1-2, with D unclear. Germline CDR1 and CDR2: SGDLS and YYNGEE. Deletions cut 5 bases from V and 0 bases from J, with 17 bases between. The CDR3 spans 16 residues. CDR3 bases: TGTGCCAGCAGTGCCCTAGGCAGCAACTCTAACTATGGCTACACCTTC. It specifies CASSALGSNSNYGYTF.

This chain links TRBV3-1 (or the pseudogene TRBV3-2) with TRBJ1-2; 8 bases match TRBD1. The CDR3 runs 14 residues. J was trimmed by 8 bases and V by 6 bases; bases with no gene match: 11. Looked up from germline, CDR1 is LGHDT and CDR2 is YNNKEL (reference sequence). The CDR3: CASRGQETFGGYTF. The DNA for the CDR3 is TGTGCCAGCAGGGGACAGGAGACCTTCGGAGGCTACACCTTC.

The chain links TRBV24-1 to TRBJ2-7; D is unclear. This CDR3 has 14 amino acids. The V end lost 4 bases, the J end lost 0 bases, and 9 bases lay between the germline ends. Germline V CDR1 and CDR2: KGHDR, SFDVKD. CDR3 amino acids: CATSDSRISYEQYF. CDR3 DNA: TGTGCCACCAGTGACTCCCGGATCTCCTACGAGCAGTACTTC.

The rearrangement links TRBV10-3 to TRBJ1-1; 11 bases agree with TRBD1. Germline CDR1 reads ENHRY; CDR2 reads SYGVKD. Losses at the gene ends were 9 bases for V and 10 bases for J; bases not matched to a gene: 4. The CDR3 is made up of 11 amino acids. CDR3 coding DNA: TGTGCCATAGGGGGACAGGGGGGAGCTTTCTTT. It is translated as CAIGGQGGAFF.

This chain connects TRBV6-5 to TRBJ1-2; 7 positions match TRBD1. V shed 6 bases, J shed 6 bases, and the junction held 7 bases outside the gene matches. The CDR3 has 13 amino acids. Per germline, CDR1 MNHEY and CDR2 SVGAGI. The CDR3 is CASRPPTGNGYTF. Here the CDR3 DNA reads TGTGCCAGCAGACCCCCGACAGGGAATGGCTACACCTTC.

The chain uses TRBV6-5 and TRBJ2-2; tentative D call: TRBD1 (5 bases). The length of the CDR3 is 14 residues. CDR1 MNHEY and CDR2 SVGAGI come from the germline V gene. The V and J ends lost 7 bases and 2 bases respectively, with 11 bases between them. The CDR3 coding sequence is TGTGCCAGCAAGGGGCTAGTTAACACCGGGGAGCTGTTTTTT. Encoded protein: CASKGLVNTGELFF.

The CDR3 sequence: CASKAGIHINYGYTF. CDR3 nucleotide sequence: TGTGCCAGTAAGGCGGGGATACACATTAACTATGGCTACACCTTC. The chain has TRBV19 and TRBJ1-2; D gene ambiguous. The CDR3 covers 15 residues. With 7 bases removed from V and 1 base from J, the gap between germline ends came to 16 bases. The germline V gene encodes CDR1 LNHDA and CDR2 SQIVND (reference sequence). Variable domain in full (rest from reference TRBV19 and TRBJ1-2): DGGITQSPKYLFRKEGQNVTLSCEQNLNHDAMYWYRQDPGQGLRLIYYSQIVNDFQKGDIAEGYSVSREKKESFPLTVTSAQKNPTAFYLCASKAGIHINYGYTFGSGTRLTVV.

V usage is TRBV11-2 and J usage is TRBJ2-7, with no clear D. The V and J ends lost 1 base and 3 bases respectively, with 7 bases between them. Germline lookup yields CDR1 SGHAT and CDR2 FQNNGV. CDR3 length: 13 residues. CDR3 loop: CASSLGPDYEQYF. The CDR3 DNA sequence: TGTGCCAGCAGCTTAGGGCCTGACTACGAGCAGTACTTC.

This chain joins TRBV19 and TRBJ2-5; 14 bases agree with TRBD2. Germline lookup yields CDR1 LNHDA and CDR2 SQIVND (reference sequence). CDR3 length equals 14 residues. Trimming at V came to 9 bases and at J to 5 bases, leaving 5 bases not matched to a gene. The CDR3 reads CASGTSGSRETQYF. CDR3 coding DNA: TGTGCCAGCGGGACTAGCGGGAGTAGGGAGACCCAGTACTTC.

The J gene is TRBJ1-1, the V gene TRBV5-5; no firm D call. CDR3 size: 15 residues. Trimming removed 1 base from V and 0 bases from J, with 10 bases in between. Germline lookup yields CDR1 SGHKS and CDR2 YYEKEE (reference sequence). CDR3 nucleotide sequence: TGTGCCAGCAGCTTGTTCCCTCCCGTGAACACTGAAGCTTTCTTT. Translation gives CASSLFPPVNTEAFF.

V and J are TRBV6-4 and TRBJ1-1; TRBD1 is a possible D gene (6 bases). The CDR3 has 14 amino acids. With 5 bases removed from V and 3 bases from J, the gap between germline ends came to 13 bases. CDR1 and CDR2 (germline): MRHNA, SNTAGT. The CDR3 DNA reads as TGTGCCAGCAGTCTCGGGGGGCGGGACACTGAAGCTTTCTTT. It specifies CASSLGGRDTEAFF.

The chain links TRBV30 to TRBJ2-2, with D perhaps TRBD2 (5 bases). This CDR3 has 15 amino acids. The V end lost 4 bases, the J end lost 1 base, and 13 bases lay between the germline ends. The germline CDR1 and CDR2 sequences are GTSNPN and SVGIG (reference sequence). As DNA, the CDR3 is TGTGCCTGGAAACTCCGGACTTGGAACACCGGGGAGCTGTTTTTT. Protein product: CAWKLRTWNTGELFF.

The V call is TRBV25-1, the J call TRBJ1-1, with no clear D. Germline CDR1 MGHDK, CDR2 SYGVNS. This CDR3 comprises 14 residues. V lost 3 bases and J 5 bases, leaving 13 bases between the germline ends. In nucleotides, the CDR3 is TGTGCCAGCAGTGATTGGAGTCGTCGGACTGAAGCTTTCTTT. Translation: CASSDWSRRTEAFF.

This chain links TRBV28 with TRBJ1-2, with a possible D match to TRBD1 (6 bases). The ends were cut back, 2 bases at V and 1 base at J, with 11 bases in the middle. The V gene's germline CDR1 is MDHEN and CDR2 SYDVKM. CDR3 length equals 15 residues. In DNA form, the CDR3 reads TGTGCCAGCAGTTTAGGGGGGCCGAGTAACTATGGCTACACCTTC. Translating gives CASSLGGPSNYGYTF.

This clone was observed a few times. The CDR3 here is CAWDTGVITEAFF. In DNA form, the CDR3 reads TGTGCCTGGGATACAGGGGTGATCACTGAAGCTTTCTTT. The V call is TRBV30, the J call TRBJ1-1; 7 bases agree with TRBD1. V trimming: 5 bases; J trimming: 4 bases; junction bases outside the gene matches: 7. There are 13 residues in the CDR3. Germline CDR1 is GTSNPN and CDR2 is SVGIG (reference sequence).

V is TRBV30 and J is TRBJ2-3, with 8 positions matching TRBD1. The CDR3 runs to 16 residues. V gave up 4 bases and J gave up 0 bases; unmatched junction bases: 9. Per germline, CDR1 GTSNPN and CDR2 SVGIG (reference sequence). CDR3 in amino acids: CAWTRGTGVSTDTQYF. CDR3 sequence (DNA): TGTGCCTGGACCCGAGGGACAGGAGTTAGCACAGATACGCAGTATTTT. Based on the CDR3 plus reference TRBV30 and TRBJ2-3, the full variable domain is SQTIHQWPATLVQPVGSPLSLECTVEGTSNPNLYWYRQAAGRGLQLLFYSVGIGQISSEVPQNLSASRPQDRQFILSSKKLLLSDSGFYLCAWTRGTGVSTDTQYFGPGTRLTVL.

The CDR3 here is CASNPHSTDTQYF. In DNA, the CDR3 is TGCGCCAGCAATCCTCATAGCACAGATACGCAGTATTTT. V gene TRBV10-1 combines with J gene TRBJ2-3, with D unclear. CDR3 length: 13 amino acids. V was cut by 7 bases and J by 0 bases, with 8 bases left in between. Per the germline V gene, CDR1 is WNHNN and CDR2 is SYGVQD (reference sequence).

This chain joins TRBV7-2 and TRBJ2-3; D may be TRBD2 (6 bases). V was clipped by 1 base and J by 6 bases, with 14 bases between them. Germline values: CDR1 SGHTA, CDR2 FQGNSA. This CDR3 comprises 15 residues. CDR3 amino acids: CASSLVPGGMDTQYF. CDR3 nucleotide sequence: TGTGCCAGCAGCTTAGTGCCCGGAGGGATGGATACGCAGTATTTT.

The V gene is TRBV6-6, the J gene TRBJ1-5, with 9 bases identical to TRBD1. Trimming took 7 bases from V and 1 from J; bases not matched to a gene: 14. CDR1 and CDR2 from the germline V gene are MNHNY and SVGAGI (reference sequence). This CDR3 comprises 18 residues. The CDR3 nucleotides are TGTGCCAGCACCCGATCGGGGACAGGGCCCCCAAGCAATCAGCCCCAGCATTTT. Amino acids: CASTRSGTGPPSNQPQHF.

The chain recombines TRBV6-5 with TRBJ1-5, with D perhaps TRBD1 (6 bases). Between the trimmed V and J ends, which lost 4 bases and 2 bases, there was a span of 15 bases. Germline CDR1 MNHEY, CDR2 SVGAGI. The CDR3 contains 16 residues. CDR3 coding DNA: TGTGCCAGCAGTTCCTTAACATCAGGGGGCAATCAGCCCCAGCATTTT. It specifies CASSSLTSGGNQPQHF.

V gene TRBV2 combines with J gene TRBJ2-3, with D perhaps TRBD2 (5 bases). CDR1 and CDR2 from the germline V gene are SNHLY and FYNNEI. The CDR3 covers 19 residues. Trimming pared 6 bases from V and 4 bases from J, leaving 29 bases between. The chain's CDR3 is CASRDPKTGIALESDTQYF. The CDR3 DNA is TGTGCCAGCAGGGATCCAAAGACGGGGATAGCCTTGGAGTCAGATACGCAGTATTTT.